These 27 T cell receptor beta chains were all obtained from the same sample, sequenced in a study of blood T cell repertoires in COVID-19. Assay used: immunoSEQ multiplex PCR; TCRdb lists only in-frame clones, some missing. Among about 190,000 clones listed, 65% to 80% were seen once. The sequenced sample was peripheral blood. The receptors here all came from a woman in her 50s with acute or convalescent COVID-19.

The V call is TRBV27, the J call TRBJ1-1, with a possible D match to TRBD1 (5 bases). Germline CDR1 reads MNHEY; CDR2 reads SMNVEV (reference sequence). CDR3 length: 13 amino acids. The V gene lost 7 bases and the J gene lost 5 bases, with 14 bases spanning the gap. The CDR3 bases are TGTGCCAGCATAAGAGGGCGGGGGACTGAAGCTTTCTTT. Amino acids: CASIRGRGTEAFF.

CDR3 nucleotides: TGTGCCACCAGACTCAGGGGGGGCACAGATACGCAGTATTTT. As protein: CATRLRGGTDTQYF. The V gene is TRBV6-5, the J gene TRBJ2-3, with D perhaps TRBD1 (7 bases). Germline V gene sequence: CDR1 MNHEY, CDR2 SVGAGI. This CDR3 is 14 amino acids long. V lost 10 bases to trimming and J lost 1 base, with 15 bases between them.

The chain is built from TRBV7-2 and TRBJ1-2; D unresolved. Per the germline V gene, CDR1 is SGHTA and CDR2 is FQGNSA. The CDR3 runs 13 residues. The V end was cut by 3 bases, the J end by 2 bases, with 7 bases between. The DNA for the CDR3 is TGTGCCAGCAGCTTCGGGGAGAACTATGGCTACACCTTC. It codes for CASSFGENYGYTF.

The chain is built from TRBV6-1 and TRBJ2-1; 7 bases map to TRBD2. The V gene end was trimmed by 0 bases and the J gene end by 4 bases; junction bases not matched to a gene: 3. The CDR3 has 15 amino acids. Germline assignment: CDR1 MNHNS and CDR2 SASEGT. CDR3: CASSEAGGPYNEQFF. CDR3 sequence (DNA): TGTGCCAGCAGTGAAGCGGGAGGGCCGTACAATGAGCAGTTCTTC.

This sequence joins TRBV10-3 and TRBJ1-5, with TRBD1 as a possible D gene (5 bases). This CDR3 is built from 17 residues. Trimming took 2 bases from V and 0 from J, leaving 14 bases between them. From germline, CDR1 is ENHRY and CDR2 SYGVKD. The CDR3: CAISESATVYSNQPQHF. The CDR3 DNA sequence: TGTGCCATCAGTGAGAGCGCGACAGTCTATAGCAATCAGCCCCAGCATTTT.

The chain employs TRBV27 and TRBJ2-1; D is possibly TRBD2 (5 bases). Germline-derived CDR1 and CDR2 are MNHEY and SMNVEV (reference sequence). The V end lost 5 bases, the J end lost 4 bases, and 15 bases lay between the germline ends. This CDR3 is built from 15 residues. CDR3 sequence: CASSERVLAYNEQFF. The CDR3 DNA follows: TGTGCCAGCAGTGAGAGGGTCTTGGCGTACAATGAGCAGTTCTTC.

This chain joins TRBV6-5 and TRBJ1-6; D ambiguous. Trimming shortened V by 1 base and J by 6 bases, and 10 bases separated the two germline ends. Germline values: CDR1 MNHEY, CDR2 SVGAGI. The CDR3 spans 15 residues. DNA of the CDR3: TGTGCCAGCAGTTACTACAGCACTTCTAATTCACCCCTCCACTTT. This translates into CASSYYSTSNSPLHF.

This clone was observed a single time. The chain links TRBV6-1 to TRBJ2-7; weak D call: TRBD1 (6 bases). Looked up from germline, CDR1 is MNHNS and CDR2 is SASEGT. Trimming took off 3 bases at V and 2 bases at J, with 14 bases between the two ends. There are 15 residues in the CDR3. The CDR3 DNA reads as TGTGCCAGCAGTGAGGGCCTGACAGGTCCCTACGAGCAGTACTTC. It encodes CASSEGLTGPYEQYF.

The CDR3 DNA reads as TGTGCCAGCAGCGTAGCTCCAGTGAACACTGAAGCTTTCTTT. This sequence encodes CASSVAPVNTEAFF. The genes are TRBV9 and TRBJ1-1; D uncertain. The V gene lost 0 bases and the J gene lost 0 bases, with 6 bases spanning the gap. The V gene's germline CDR1 is SGDLS and CDR2 YYNGEE. This CDR3 is 14 amino acids long.

The rearrangement joins TRBV10-2 to TRBJ1-1; 9 bases are shared with TRBD1. Germline V gives CDR1 WSHSY, CDR2 SAAADI. The CDR3 is 15 residues long. J gave up 0 bases and V 7 bases, and 6 bases lay outside the gene matches. CDR3 nucleotides: TGCGCCAGCATCCCGACAGGGGGAATGAACACTGAAGCTTTCTTT. It is translated as CASIPTGGMNTEAFF.

The chain has TRBV6-5 and TRBJ2-7, with 7 nucleotides matching TRBD2. Germline-derived CDR1 and CDR2 are MNHEY and SVGAGI. The CDR3 totals 13 residues. Unmatched junction bases numbered 2, after V lost 2 bases and J lost 4 bases. The CDR3 nucleotides read TGTGCCAGCAGTTACCGGGGGGATTACGAGCAGTACTTC. It encodes CASSYRGDYEQYF.

The chain has TRBV7-9 and TRBJ2-2, with D maybe TRBD1 (6 bases). The CDR3 extends over 15 amino acids. CDR1 and CDR2 from the germline V gene are SEHNR and FQNEAQ (reference sequence). Trimming cost V 5 bases and J 2 bases, with 12 bases left between them. The CDR3 sequence: CASSRRTVNTGELFF. For the CDR3, the DNA is TGTGCCAGCAGCCGCCGGACAGTTAACACCGGGGAGCTGTTTTTT. Looking up the rest from reference TRBV7-9 and TRBJ2-2 gives the full variable domain: DTGVSQNPRHKITKRGQNVTFRCDPISEHNRLYWYRQTLGQGPEFLTYFQNEAQLEKSRLLSDRFSAERPKGSFSTLEIQRTEQGDSAMYLCASSRRTVNTGELFFGEGSRLTVL.

This chain links TRBV2 with TRBJ2-1, with a possible D match to TRBD2 (6 bases). The CDR3 length is 20 residues. Germline lookup yields CDR1 SNHLY and CDR2 FYNNEI. Trimming cost V 3 bases and J 0 bases, with 24 bases left between them. CDR3 bases: TGTGCCAGCAGTGATACCGAGGGGTTAGCGGCTCGTAGCTCCTACAATGAGCAGTTCTTC. It translates to CASSDTEGLAARSSYNEQFF.

The V gene is TRBV24-1, the J gene TRBJ2-1, with 9 nucleotides matching TRBD1. The junction had 11 bases not matched to a gene; V was cut back by 6 bases and J by 6 bases. The length of the CDR3 is 16 residues. Germline V gives CDR1 KGHDR, CDR2 SFDVKD. CDR3 nucleotide sequence: TGTGCCACCAGTCGGGCCACAGGGGGCGCGAGCAATGAGCAGTTCTTC. Its protein product is CATSRATGGASNEQFF.

The J gene is TRBJ2-1, the V gene TRBV30; 9 nucleotides align to TRBD1. CDR3 length equals 15 residues. Per the germline V gene, CDR1 is GTSNPN and CDR2 is SVGIG (reference sequence). The V gene end was trimmed by 2 bases and the J gene end by 2 bases; junction bases not matched to a gene: 4. Here the CDR3 reads CAWSKTGGAYNEQFF. The DNA for the CDR3 is TGTGCCTGGAGTAAGACAGGGGGGGCCTACAATGAGCAGTTCTTC.

This chain links TRBV4-1 with TRBJ1-1; D not resolved. Trimming cost V 3 bases and J 0 bases, with 14 bases left between them. This CDR3 has 16 residues. Germline values: CDR1 MGHRA, CDR2 YSYEKL. The CDR3 DNA reads as TGCGCCAGCAGCCATCCCCGGGGAGATATGAACACTGAAGCTTTCTTT. Translating it yields CASSHPRGDMNTEAFF.

V gene TRBV6-5 combines with J gene TRBJ1-4; TRBD1 is a possible D gene (6 bases). The CDR3 length is 15 residues. The germline CDR1 and CDR2 sequences are MNHEY and SVGAGI. Trimming stripped 6 bases from V and 8 bases from J, with 19 bases between. CDR3: CASRTSGGLGEKLFF. DNA for the CDR3: TGTGCCAGCAGAACCTCCGGGGGGCTAGGGGAAAAACTGTTTTTT.

V usage is TRBV27 and J usage is TRBJ1-1; no clear D. The V and J ends lost 3 bases and 7 bases respectively, with 9 bases between them. CDR1 and CDR2 (germline): MNHEY, SMNVEV (reference sequence). The CDR3 is 12 residues long. CDR3 DNA: TGTGCCAGCAGTTTTCGGCGGGGTGAAGCTTTCTTT. Its translation: CASSFRRGEAFF.

The chain uses TRBV19 and TRBJ2-1; TRBD2 agrees at 7 bases. Germline CDR1 and CDR2: LNHDA and SQIVND (reference sequence). Trimming took 9 bases from V and 7 from J; bases not matched to a gene: 15. The CDR3 consists of 15 residues. The CDR3 sequence is CASSRWEGNGNEQFF. The CDR3 DNA reads TGTGCCAGCTCGAGGTGGGAGGGCAACGGGAATGAGCAGTTCTTC.

The gene calls are TRBV13 and TRBJ2-1, with 8 nucleotides matching TRBD1. This CDR3 is 14 amino acids long. The germline gives CDR1 PRHDT, CDR2 FYEKMQ (reference sequence). With V trimmed by 5 bases and J by 7 bases, 7 bases remained unmatched. The CDR3 coding sequence is TGTGCCAGCAGCACCCGGACAGGGCGGAATGAGCAGTTCTTC. Protein product: CASSTRTGRNEQFF.

This rearrangement joins TRBV25-1 to TRBJ1-1; 8 bases line up with TRBD1. Germline assignment: CDR1 MGHDK and CDR2 SYGVNS. CDR3 length: 17 residues. Trimming at V came to 4 bases and at J to 4 bases, leaving 14 bases not matched to a gene. Here the CDR3 reads CASSGGTGSKLGTEAFF. The DNA of the CDR3 is TGTGCCAGCAGTGGGGGGACAGGTTCCAAATTGGGCACTGAAGCTTTCTTT.

This clone was seen once. This rearrangement joins TRBV28 to TRBJ2-3; 10 bases map to TRBD1. The CDR3 is made up of 14 amino acids. Germline CDR1 is MDHEN and CDR2 is SYDVKM. After removal of 5 bases from V and 4 bases from J, the junction contained 3 bases not matched to a gene. The CDR3 is CASSRTGGPDTQYF. In DNA, the CDR3 is TGTGCCAGCAGTCGGACAGGGGGTCCAGATACGCAGTATTTT. Combining the CDR3 with reference TRBV28 and TRBJ2-3 gives the whole variable domain DVKVTQSSRYLVKRTGEKVFLECVQDMDHENMFWYRQDPGLGLRLIYFSYDVKMKEKGDIPEGYSVSREKKERFSLILESASTNQTSMYLCASSRTGGPDTQYFGPGTRLTVL.

The V gene is TRBV6-5, the J gene TRBJ2-1, with 9 bases fitting TRBD2. CDR1 is MNHEY, CDR2 SVGAGI, per germline. This CDR3 region has 16 residues. With 2 bases clipped from V and 0 bases from J, the junction kept 2 bases outside the gene matches. The CDR3 loop reads CASSYRLAVSYNEQFF. The CDR3 region has the DNA TGTGCCAGCAGTTACAGACTAGCGGTCTCCTACAATGAGCAGTTCTTC.

The chain couples TRBV21-1 to TRBJ1-1. TRBV21-1 represents a pseudogene. The CDR3 loop spans 16 amino acids. The CDR3 here is CASSFRGAPWGTEAFF. CDR3 bases: TGTGCCAGCAGCTTTCGGGGGGCACCCTGGGGCACTGAAGCTTTCTTT.

With regard to this clone: One end of the junction is discordant with germline, which a read error may explain. This chain joins TRBV6-2 or TRBV6-3 and TRBJ2-1; 11 nucleotides align to TRBD2. CDR1 and CDR2 (germline): MNHEY, SVGEGT. The CDR3 runs to 15 residues. CDR3 nucleotides: TGTGCCAGCAGCTCTAGCGGGAGGACCCATAATGGGCAGTTCTTC. Protein: CASSSSGRTHNGQFF.

This clone appeared a few times. V is TRBV30 and J is TRBJ2-1, with 9 bases that match TRBD2. Germline V gene lookup returns CDR1 GTSNPN and CDR2 SVGIG (reference sequence). The CDR3 runs to 15 residues. The V segment lost 3 bases and the J segment 7 bases; nucleotides outside the gene matches: 10. The CDR3 bases are TGTGCCTGGAGATATTGGCGGGAGGGCCAAAATGAGCAGTTCTTC. This codes for CAWRYWREGQNEQFF.

This CDR3 reads CASRGHDTQYF. The CDR3, as DNA: TGTGCCAGCAGGGGGCATGATACGCAGTATTTT. The chain joins TRBV28 to TRBJ2-3; D is possibly TRBD1 (5 bases). Trimming left V 6 bases short and J 6 bases short, with 7 bases between. Germline CDR1 and CDR2: MDHEN and SYDVKM. CDR3 length equals 11 residues.